Presented here are 21 T cell receptor beta chains from one specimen sequenced in a study of blood T cell repertoires in COVID-19. The table came from immunoSEQ multiplex PCR; TCRdb's copy has only in-frame clones and leaves some out. The data hold a few hundred thousand clones, with roughly 80% observed a single time. Material for sequencing was peripheral blood. Every receptor here comes from a man aged 55 to 70 who had recovered from COVID-19.

This clone has just one count. The chain recombines TRBV11-2 with TRBJ1-6, with 11 bases matching TRBD1. Trimming at V came to 3 bases and at J to 9 bases, leaving 1 base not matched to a gene. Per the germline V gene, CDR1 is SGHAT and CDR2 is FQNNGV. The CDR3 consists of 14 residues. The CDR3 spells CASSLDRGLSPLHF. CDR3 nucleotide sequence: TGTGCCAGCAGCTTGGACAGGGGGCTTTCACCCCTCCACTTT. Full variable domain (missing parts from reference TRBV11-2 and TRBJ1-6): EAGVAQSPRYKIIEKRQSVAFWCNPISGHATLYWYQQILGQGPKLLIQFQNNGVVDDSQLPKDRFSAERLKGVDSTLKIQPAKLEDSAVYLCASSLDRGLSPLHFGNGTRLTVT.

The chain is built from TRBV12-3 or TRBV12-4 and TRBJ2-3, with D uncertain. The CDR3 extends over 11 amino acids. V lost 1 base and J lost 10, with 6 bases in between. CDR3 nucleotide sequence: TGTGCCAGCAGTTTAGGCGGAGCGCAGTATTTT. Translated, it gives CASSLGGAQYF.

This clone was picked up a small number of times. The chain combines TRBV7-3 with TRBJ2-1; the D gene is possibly TRBD2 (6 bases). V lost 5 bases and J lost 7, with 18 bases in between. Germline assignment: CDR1 SGHTA and CDR2 FQGTGA. CDR3 length: 15 residues. CDR3 sequence reads: CASSHVGGLGNEQFF. The CDR3 DNA reads as TGTGCCAGCAGCCACGTCGGGGGATTAGGGAATGAGCAGTTCTTC.

This clone showed up just a few times. The rearrangement joins TRBV18 to TRBJ2-2, with D tentatively TRBD1 (6 bases). Trimming took off 1 base at V and 7 bases at J, with 13 bases between the two ends. The germline gives CDR1 KGHSH, CDR2 LQKENI. This CDR3 comprises 15 residues. CDR3 in DNA: TGTGCCAGCTCACCACAGTACAGGGACGTCGGGGAGCTGTTTTTT. Protein: CASSPQYRDVGELFF.

V and J are TRBV6-2 or TRBV6-3 and TRBJ2-1, with 10 positions matching TRBD2. In germline, CDR1 is MNHEY, CDR2 SVGEGT. This CDR3 contains 13 residues. V was pared by 6 bases and J by 9 bases, with 5 bases of the junction left unmatched. CDR3 nucleotides: TGTGCCAGCAGGCCTAGCGGGAGCTTTGAGCAGTTCTTC. It translates to CASRPSGSFEQFF.

The V and J genes are TRBV27 and TRBJ1-1; 7 bases match TRBD1. The CDR3 contains 15 residues. CDR1 and CDR2 from the germline V gene are MNHEY and SMNVEV (reference sequence). The J segment lost 8 bases and the V segment lost 3 bases, leaving 12 bases of the junction unmatched. The chain's CDR3 is CASSFRLDRTAEAFF. CDR3 in DNA: TGTGCCAGCAGTTTCCGTTTGGACAGGACGGCCGAAGCTTTCTTT.

The chain uses TRBV18 and TRBJ1-4; D may be TRBD1 (6 bases). Germline values: CDR1 KGHSH, CDR2 LQKENI. This CDR3 region has 13 residues. The germline V and J ends were trimmed by 8 bases and 8 bases, with 15 bases remaining between them. CDR3 in DNA: TGTGCCAGCACGACAGGAATGGGGGAAAAACTGTTTTTT. Translation gives CASTTGMGEKLFF.

The gene calls are TRBV2 and TRBJ2-1; TRBD2 might be the D (6 bases). The CDR3 totals 14 residues. V was pared by 4 bases and J by 2 bases, with 9 bases between. Germline CDR1 and CDR2: SNHLY and FYNNEI. This CDR3 reads CASSAAGTYNEQFF. The CDR3, as DNA: TGTGCCAGCAGTGCGGCGGGAACCTACAATGAGCAGTTCTTC.

V usage is TRBV6-5 and J usage is TRBJ1-5; tentatively, D is TRBD1 (6 bases). Trimming removed 6 bases from V and 7 bases from J, with 19 bases in between. The CDR3 runs 15 residues. Germline CDR1 MNHEY, CDR2 SVGAGI. The CDR3, as DNA: TGTGCCAGCAGGGGAGACAGGCAGCACTGGCAGCCCCAGCATTTT. Residues: CASRGDRQHWQPQHF.

V and J are TRBV6-5 and TRBJ2-2, with TRBD1 matching 11 bases. V lost 7 bases, J lost 6 bases, and 7 bases stayed unmatched. The CDR3 is 15 residues long. Germline V gives CDR1 MNHEY, CDR2 SVGAGI. CDR3 sequence (DNA): TGTGCCAGCACGGGACAGGGGGAGGTAGCCGGGGAGCTGTTTTTT. Translation gives CASTGQGEVAGELFF.

V gene TRBV19 combines with J gene TRBJ2-3, with 7 positions matching TRBD2. Looked up from germline, CDR1 is LNHDA and CDR2 is SQIVND (reference sequence). CDR3 length: 15 residues. The trim removed 2 bases at V and 7 bases at J, leaving 9 bases unmatched. DNA for the CDR3: TGTGCCAGTAGTATATTTGCGGGAGAGGTACATACGCAGTATTTT. Encoded protein: CASSIFAGEVHTQYF.

This chain joins TRBV30 and TRBJ1-1; 12 bases line up with TRBD1. V was clipped by 2 bases and J by 5 bases; unmatched bases: 9. The CDR3 spans 16 residues. CDR1 and CDR2 from the germline V gene are GTSNPN and SVGIG (reference sequence). The CDR3 DNA follows: TGTGCCTGGAGTCTCCGGGACAGGGGGCCGTCGACTGAAGCTTTCTTT. This encodes CAWSLRDRGPSTEAFF.

The chain combines TRBV2 with TRBJ2-5; 11 positions match TRBD2. Per germline, CDR1 SNHLY and CDR2 FYNNEI. Unmatched junction bases numbered 3, after V lost 4 bases and J lost 2 bases. This CDR3 has 15 residues. The CDR3 nucleotides read TGTGCCAGCAGTGGCACTAGCGGGGGACAAGAGACCCAGTACTTC. Translated: CASSGTSGGQETQYF. The full variable domain, with the rest looked up from reference TRBV2 and TRBJ2-5, is EPEVTQTPSHQVTQMGQEVILRCVPISNHLYFYWYRQILGQKVEFLVSFYNNEISEKSEIFDDQFSVERPDGSNFTLKIRSTKLEDSAMYFCASSGTSGGQETQYFGPGTRLLVL.

This chain connects TRBV7-9 to TRBJ2-5; D is perhaps TRBD2 (5 bases). V was shortened by 3 bases and J by 2 bases, with 10 bases between the two germline ends. This CDR3 comprises 14 residues. CDR1 SEHNR and CDR2 FQNEAQ come from the germline V gene (reference sequence). This chain's CDR3 is CASSFSVEQETQYF. CDR3 in DNA: TGTGCCAGCAGCTTTAGCGTGGAGCAAGAGACCCAGTACTTC.

The genes are TRBV18 and TRBJ1-6, with TRBD1 matching over 8 bases. The CDR3 covers 14 residues. In germline, CDR1 is KGHSH, CDR2 LQKENI. Trimming took 0 bases from V and 19 from J; bases not matched to a gene: 11. The CDR3 region has the DNA TGTGCCAGCTCACCACCGGAATTCCGGGACAGGCTACACTTT. Translating it yields CASSPPEFRDRLHF.

CDR3 protein: CASSFGTANEKLFF. For the CDR3, the DNA is TGTGCCAGCAGCTTTGGGACAGCTAATGAAAAACTGTTTTTT. This chain joins TRBV7-8 and TRBJ1-4, with 7 nucleotides matching TRBD1. V dropped 3 bases and J dropped 3; count of bases not matched to a gene: 1. Germline V gene lookup returns CDR1 SGHVS and CDR2 FQNEAQ. The CDR3 contains 14 residues.

The chain couples TRBV6-6 to TRBJ1-1, with D uncertain. V was clipped by 7 bases and J by 8 bases, with 14 bases between them. Germline loops: CDR1 MNHNY, CDR2 SVGAGI (reference sequence). The CDR3 is made up of 12 amino acids. CDR3 protein: CASTLREGEAFF. The CDR3 nucleotides read TGTGCCAGCACCCTACGAGAGGGCGAAGCTTTCTTT.

The rearrangement links TRBV29-1 to TRBJ1-1, with D unclear. V lost 7 bases and J lost 2, with 11 bases in between. CDR1 SQVTM and CDR2 ANQGSEA come from the germline V gene. This CDR3 is 12 amino acids long. The CDR3 bases are TGCAGCGCCACAGAGTTAAACACTGAAGCTTTCTTT. Its translation is CSATELNTEAFF.

The CDR3 is CASSGRAVGEQFF. CDR3 DNA sequence: TGCGCCAGCAGCGGAAGAGCGGTTGGTGAGCAGTTCTTC. V and J are TRBV4-1 and TRBJ2-1; tentatively, D is TRBD2 (5 bases). The CDR3 is 13 amino acids. The V gene's germline CDR1 is MGHRA and CDR2 YSYEKL. Trimming pared 5 bases from V and 9 bases from J, leaving 14 bases between.

This clone was found a few times. The chain joins TRBV7-8 to TRBJ1-5; D unclear. Germline CDR1 reads SGHVS; CDR2 reads FQNEAQ. CDR3 length equals 12 residues. V shed 5 bases and J shed 4 bases, with 6 bases lying between them. CDR3 nucleotides: TGTGCCAGCAGCCGCATTAATCAGCCCCAGCATTTT. This sequence encodes CASSRINQPQHF.

V usage is TRBV5-5 and J usage is TRBJ2-1; maybe TRBD2 (6 bases). This CDR3 has 16 residues. Between the trimmed V and J ends, which lost 7 bases and 5 bases, there was a span of 22 bases. Germline values: CDR1 SGHKS, CDR2 YYEKEE (reference sequence). The chain's CDR3 is CASGPTGTPLNNEQFF. DNA for the CDR3: TGTGCCAGCGGCCCTACCGGGACTCCTCTTAACAATGAGCAGTTCTTC.